The 16 T cell receptor beta chains presented below share a single source sample, sequenced in a study of blood T cell repertoires in COVID-19. The assay was immunoSEQ multiplex PCR, and TCRdb's table has in-frame clones only and misses some. Here the sample spans 200,000 to 250,000 clones, around 84% being singletons. The sequenced sample was peripheral blood. The receptors come from a young man with active or convalescent COVID-19.

This chain connects TRBV24-1 to TRBJ1-1, with D unresolved. There are 12 residues in the CDR3. Trimming cost V 2 bases and J 8 bases, with 8 bases left between them. Germline V lookup: CDR1 KGHDR, CDR2 SFDVKD. CDR3 nucleotide sequence: TGTGCCACCAGTGATTATAGCGGGGAAGCTTTCTTT. Translated: CATSDYSGEAFF.

The chain employs TRBV11-2 and TRBJ2-1; 8 bases are shared with TRBD2. CDR1 is SGHAT, CDR2 FQNNGV, per germline. J was trimmed by 6 bases and V by 5 bases; bases with no gene match: 3. The CDR3 covers 13 residues. The CDR3 protein is CASSPGGPNEQFF. In DNA form, the CDR3 reads TGTGCCAGCAGCCCGGGGGGGCCCAATGAGCAGTTCTTC.

Only a few counts were recorded for this clone. The chain uses TRBV5-6 and TRBJ1-5; TRBD1 matches 10 bases. CDR1 and CDR2 (germline): SGHDT, YYEEEE. Trimming removed 3 bases from V and 4 bases from J; junction bases left unmatched: 1. The CDR3 runs 14 residues. The CDR3 loop reads CASSWTGGNQPQHF. The CDR3 DNA sequence: TGTGCCAGCAGCTGGACAGGGGGAAATCAGCCCCAGCATTTT.

This clone was observed a few times. The chain recombines TRBV19 with TRBJ1-5; no firm D call. V lost 11 bases, J lost 0 bases, and 14 bases lay in between. This CDR3 is 14 amino acids long. Germline CDR1 reads LNHDA; CDR2 reads SQIVND (reference sequence). The CDR3 DNA follows: TGTGCCTGCCAGAGGGAAAATAGCAATCAGCCCCAGCATTTT. This sequence encodes CACQRENSNQPQHF.

This chain joins TRBV12-3 or TRBV12-4 and TRBJ1-2; D gene ambiguous. V was trimmed by 2 bases and J by 8 bases, leaving 6 bases between them. The CDR3 runs to 11 residues. In DNA, the CDR3 is TGTGCCAGCAGTTTATTTCGGGGCTACACCTTC. Translation: CASSLFRGYTF.

V gene TRBV7-9 combines with J gene TRBJ1-1, with D perhaps matching TRBD1 (6 bases). The CDR3 covers 14 residues. The V gene lost 5 bases and the J gene lost 11 bases, with 21 bases spanning the gap. From germline, CDR1 is SEHNR and CDR2 FQNEAQ (reference sequence). The CDR3 DNA follows: TGTGCCAGCAGCGTACAGGGCGGAGTCCAGGAGGCTTTCTTT. This codes for CASSVQGGVQEAFF. Filled out from reference TRBV7-9 and TRBJ1-1, the complete variable domain reads DTGVSQNPRHKITKRGQNVTFRCDPISEHNRLYWYRQTLGQGPEFLTYFQNEAQLEKSRLLSDRFSAERPKGSFSTLEIQRTEQGDSAMYLCASSVQGGVQEAFFGQGTRLTVV.

The gene calls are TRBV25-1 and TRBJ1-3; 7 nucleotides match TRBD1. V lost 4 bases, J lost 0 bases, and 12 bases stayed unmatched. The CDR3 loop spans 18 amino acids. Per germline, CDR1 MGHDK and CDR2 SYGVNS. The DNA for the CDR3 is TGTGCCAGCAGTGGGCTGGACAGGCACATAAGCTCTGGAAACACCATATATTTT. Translated: CASSGLDRHISSGNTIYF.

This rearrangement joins TRBV19 to TRBJ1-5; a weak D match, TRBD1 (6 bases). Trimming left V 3 bases short and J 3 bases short, with 15 bases between. CDR3 size: 16 residues. Germline-derived CDR1 and CDR2 are LNHDA and SQIVND (reference sequence). The CDR3 DNA sequence: TGTGCCAGTAGTATGTATCTAGGACAGAACAATCAGCCCCAGCATTTT. It specifies CASSMYLGQNNQPQHF.

This clone was observed once. The chain links TRBV14 to TRBJ2-7; 16 nucleotides match TRBD2. The CDR3 runs 17 residues. The germline CDR1 and CDR2 sequences are SGHDN and FVKESK. The trim removed 4 bases at V and 6 bases at J, leaving 9 bases unmatched. The CDR3 DNA is TGTGCCAGCAGCCCCGGGACTAGCGGGAGGGCCACCCGCGAGCAGTACTTC. This gives the protein CASSPGTSGRATREQYF.

CDR3 nucleotide sequence: TGTGCCAGCAGCGTTGAGCGGACGAACACCGGGGAGCTGTTTTTT. Amino acid sequence: CASSVERTNTGELFF. This chain links TRBV6-5 with TRBJ2-2, with a possible D match to TRBD2 (5 bases). Trimming took 6 bases from V and 0 from J, leaving 11 bases between them. CDR3 length: 15 amino acids. Per the germline V gene, CDR1 is MNHEY and CDR2 is SVGAGI.

The CDR3 bases are TGTGCCAGCAGCGTAGGGGGCCACAATGAGCAGTTCTTC. It specifies CASSVGGHNEQFF. The genes are TRBV9 and TRBJ2-1, with D tentatively TRBD1 (5 bases). The CDR3 runs to 13 residues. CDR1 and CDR2 from the germline V gene are SGDLS and YYNGEE. Trimming removed 0 bases from V and 5 bases from J, with 6 bases in between.

The chain uses TRBV15 and TRBJ2-2; D is possibly TRBD1 (5 bases). CDR1 and CDR2 from the germline V gene are LNHNV and YYDKDF (reference sequence). The CDR3 has 15 amino acids. The V end was cut by 0 bases, the J end by 3 bases, with 8 bases between. As DNA, the CDR3 is TGTGCCACCAGCAGAGACAGGGTAGACACCGGGGAGCTGTTTTTT. This sequence encodes CATSRDRVDTGELFF.

This chain uses TRBV4-1 with TRBJ1-2; tentative D call: TRBD1 (5 bases). V was shortened by 4 bases and J by 3 bases, with 15 bases between the two germline ends. Germline CDR1 reads MGHRA; CDR2 reads YSYEKL. This CDR3 has 15 residues. CDR3 DNA: TGCGCCAGCAGCCCCATTGGACAACGGGACTATGGCTACACCTTC. Its translation is CASSPIGQRDYGYTF.

The chain combines TRBV7-2 with TRBJ2-1; D might be TRBD1 (6 bases). V lost 4 bases and J lost 9, with 13 bases in between. Germline V gene lookup returns CDR1 SGHTA and CDR2 FQGNSA. The CDR3 totals 13 residues. The CDR3 DNA follows: TGTGCCAGCAGCTCCAGACAGGTCAGTGAGCAGTTCTTC. This codes for CASSSRQVSEQFF. The full variable domain, rest sourced from reference TRBV7-2 and TRBJ2-1, is GAGVSQSPSNKVTEKGKDVELRCDPISGHTALYWYRQSLGQGLEFLIYFQGNSAPDKSGLPSDRFSAERTGGSVSTLTIQRTQQEDSAVYLCASSSRQVSEQFFGPGTRLTVL.

V usage is TRBV7-2 and J usage is TRBJ2-5; perhaps TRBD2 as D (5 bases). Trimming cost V 5 bases and J 5 bases, with 21 bases left between them. The germline CDR1 and CDR2 sequences are SGHTA and FQGNSA. The CDR3 is 16 amino acids. CDR3 sequence reads: CASSPRGVGRGETQYF. The CDR3 DNA follows: TGTGCCAGCAGCCCCCGAGGTGTAGGGCGCGGGGAGACCCAGTACTTC.

The chain uses TRBV6-5 and TRBJ1-2, with 7 positions matching TRBD1. The CDR3 extends over 14 amino acids. V gave up 4 bases and J gave up 6 bases; unmatched junction bases: 8. Germline loops: CDR1 MNHEY, CDR2 SVGAGI. The CDR3 reads CASSSGTALHGYTF. The DNA of the CDR3 is TGTGCCAGCAGTTCAGGGACAGCCCTTCATGGCTACACCTTC.